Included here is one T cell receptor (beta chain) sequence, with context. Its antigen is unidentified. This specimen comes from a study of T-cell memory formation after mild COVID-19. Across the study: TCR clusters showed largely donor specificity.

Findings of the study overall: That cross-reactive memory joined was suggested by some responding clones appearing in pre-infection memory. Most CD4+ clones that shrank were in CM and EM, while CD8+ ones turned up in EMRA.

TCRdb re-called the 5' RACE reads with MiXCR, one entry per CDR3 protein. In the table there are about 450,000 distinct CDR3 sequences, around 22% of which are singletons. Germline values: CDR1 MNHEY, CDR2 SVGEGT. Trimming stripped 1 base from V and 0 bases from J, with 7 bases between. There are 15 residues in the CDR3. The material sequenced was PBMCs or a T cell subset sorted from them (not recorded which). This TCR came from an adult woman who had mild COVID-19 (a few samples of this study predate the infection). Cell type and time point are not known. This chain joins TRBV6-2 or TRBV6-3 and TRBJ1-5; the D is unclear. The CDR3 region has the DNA TGTGCCAGCAGTTACTTCGGATATAGCAATCAGCCCCAGCATTTT. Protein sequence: CASSYFGYSNQPQHF.